This T cell receptor (beta chain) was sequenced for a study of T-cell reconstitution after alpha-beta-depleted transplantation in children (dated by TCRdb to about 2016). For the wider study: The study quantitatively tracked T-cell immune reconstitution after TCRalphabeta/CD19-depleted allogeneic hematopoietic cell transplantation in children using TCR repertoire profiling.

Library creation used PCR. The sequencer was an Illumina HiSeq 2500. Molecular barcoding was employed in the preparation of TCR libraries, with unique molecular identifiers being used to normalize TCRbeta repertoire quantification. TCRdb took the public reads, trimmed them with fastp at Q25, ran MiXCR for clone calling and kept in-frame beta chains. Rows with a matching CDR3 protein are joined into one entry that keeps the most common DNA and genes. This sample has more than 40,000 distinct CDR3 sequences in its table, and 50% to 55% of those were observed once. Clones ranked in the top ten supply roughly two fifths of the sample. Unmatched junction bases come to 3, with V trimmed by 5 bases and J by 4 bases. Looking up the germline V gene yields CDR1 MNHNS and CDR2 SASEGT. Counted from cysteine to phenylalanine, this CDR3 has 15 amino acids. Kept here is only the CDR3 DNA, which spans 45 bases and is read in frame from base 1.

Comment on this clonotype: Its antigen has not been determined. Qualities for individual bases were not recorded, and no much larger clone is one base off.

The study at large found these results: In some patients, the high TCRbeta diversity seen at day 60 was put down to recipient T cells and intrathymic progenitors that had survived conditioning. Over the following months the frequencies of hyperexpanded clones went down, and after one year T-cell counts and TCRbeta diversity were mostly credited to newly produced T cells. About two months after transplant, the apparently early recovery of alphabetaT-cell counts reportedly depended on just several hundred clones that had expanded rapidly and came from non-depleted graft cells.

The sample's treatment or condition label, in plain terms: allogeneic hematopoietic cell transplantation with graft depleted of TCRalphabeta T cells and CD19 B cells. The children who served as transplant recipients had been given grafts of TCRalphabeta/CD19-depleted allogeneic hematopoietic cells. This TCR derives from a boy in the first two years of life with SCID, due to receive a stem cell transplant. The specimen was peripheral blood, collected before TCRalphabeta/CD19-depleted stem cell transplant. This receptor chain uses TRBV6-1 and TRBJ2-1; the central 12 bases match TRBD2. The DNA is as follows: TGTGCCAGCAGTCTAGCGGGGGGGCGGTACAATGAGCAGTTCTTC. This translates into CASSLAGGRYNEQFF.